These T cell receptor beta chains were read from a single sample in a study of blood T cell repertoires in COVID-19. The method was immunoSEQ multiplex PCR; TCRdb's version includes in-frame clones alone and lacks a portion of them. Of over 100,000 clones listed, 75% to 90% are singletons. Sequencing was performed on peripheral blood. The source of these receptors is a woman aged 60-75 years with acute or convalescent COVID-19. Both conserved end residues are part of each CDR3. D genes are given only for firm matches.

d_call,j_call,v_call,cdr3_nt,cdr3_aa
-,TRBJ2-3,TRBV12-3/TRBV12-4,TGTGCCAGCAGTTTATTCGGAGATACGCAGTATTTT,CASSLFGDTQYF
-,TRBJ1-4,TRBV2,TGTGCCAGCAGTTTGGACAGTCTAAATAATGAAAAACTGTTTTTT,CASSLDSLNNEKLFF
-,TRBJ1-1,TRBV6-1,TGTGCCAGCAGTGAGAGGACAAGCAACACTGAAGCTTTCTTT,CASSERTSNTEAFF
TRBD1,TRBJ1-4,TRBV11-2,TGTGCCAGCAGCGAAGGGACAGGGAAAAAAAGAAGCGAAAAACTGTTTTTT,CASSEGTGKKRSEKLFF
-,TRBJ2-5,TRBV18,TGTGCCAGCTCACAACTGTCAGAGACCCAGTACTTC,CASSQLSETQYF
-,TRBJ1-2,TRBV12-3/TRBV12-4,TGTGCCAGCAGTTTAGCCAGAGGAGGCTACACCTTC,CASSLARGGYTF
-,TRBJ1-5,TRBV18,TGTGCCAGCTCACGTACCCGCGGGGATTTAGGAAATCAGCCCCAGCATTTT,CASSRTRGDLGNQPQHF
TRBD2,TRBJ2-5,TRBV18,TGTGCCAGCTCACCGGGTGGACTAGCGGGGGGCGAGACCCAGTACTTC,CASSPGGLAGGETQYF
-,TRBJ1-3,TRBV3-1/TRBV3-2,TGTGCCAGCAGCCATATGGGAAACACCATATATTTT,CASSHMGNTIYF
TRBD2,TRBJ2-3,TRBV24-1,TGTGCCACCAGTGATACGACTAGCGGGGGTCCCACAGATACGCAGTATTTT,CATSDTTSGGPTDTQYF
TRBD2,TRBJ2-7,TRBV2,TGTGCCAGCAGTACTAGCGGGGGTGGTTACGAGCAGTACTTC,CASSTSGGGYEQYF
-,TRBJ1-1,TRBV28,TGTGCCAGCAGTTTCCCTACTGGGGACTTAACCACTGAAGCTTTCTTT,CASSFPTGDLTTEAFF
TRBD2,TRBJ2-1,TRBV5-4,TGTGCCAGCAGCTTAGCGGGGAGCTCCTACAATGAGCAGTTCTTC,CASSLAGSSYNEQFF
TRBD1,TRBJ1-1,TRBV6-2/TRBV6-3,TGTGCCAGCAGCATGACAGGGGACACTGAAGCTTTCTTT,CASSMTGDTEAFF
-,TRBJ1-5,TRBV3-1/TRBV3-2,TGTGCCAGCGGGGCAGGCCAGCCCCAGCATTTT,CASGAGQPQHF